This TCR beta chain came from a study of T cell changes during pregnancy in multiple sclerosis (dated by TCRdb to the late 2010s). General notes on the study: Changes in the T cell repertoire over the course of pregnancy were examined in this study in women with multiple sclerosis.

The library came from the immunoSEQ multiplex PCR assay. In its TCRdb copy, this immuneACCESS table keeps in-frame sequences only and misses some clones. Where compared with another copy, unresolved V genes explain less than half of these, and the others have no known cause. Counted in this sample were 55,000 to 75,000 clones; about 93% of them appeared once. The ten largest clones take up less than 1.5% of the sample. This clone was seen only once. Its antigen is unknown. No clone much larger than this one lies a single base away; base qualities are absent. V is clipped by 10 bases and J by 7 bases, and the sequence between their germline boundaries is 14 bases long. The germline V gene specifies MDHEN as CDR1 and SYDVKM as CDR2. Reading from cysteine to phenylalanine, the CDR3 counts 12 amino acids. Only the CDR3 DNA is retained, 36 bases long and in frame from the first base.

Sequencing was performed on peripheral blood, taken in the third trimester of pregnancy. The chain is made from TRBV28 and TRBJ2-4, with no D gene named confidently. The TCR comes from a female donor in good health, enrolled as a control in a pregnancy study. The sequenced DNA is TGTGCCACCCGCGTTTCTTCCAACATTCAGTACTTC. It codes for CATRVSSNIQYF.